These T cell receptor beta chains were read from a single sample in a study of CD8 T cells in Susac syndrome. TCRdb re-called the immunoSEQ multiplex PCR reads through MiXCR, storing one row per CDR3 protein. Found here are some 180,000 distinct CDR3 sequences, about 95% of them singletons; the top ten hold 0.1%. Sequenced material: CD4+ T cells from PBMCs. Receptors were obtained from a human donor in good health. Each CDR3 is given with its conserved first and last residue. The D gene is left open where the match is weak. Clone size appears in some rows only: once, few, many, or a class for an expanded clone.

TGTGCCACCAGTGATCCCGGGACTAGCGGGAGCACTGAGCAGTTCTTC | CATSDPGTSGSTEQFF | TRBJ2-1 | TRBD2 | NA | TRBV24-1
TGTGCCACCAGCGGGACAGGGCCCATCTACAATGAGCAGTTCTTC | CATSGTGPIYNEQFF | TRBJ2-1 | TRBD1 | NA | TRBV15
TGCGTGACCGGGACAGGGGGCGTAGAGACCCAGTACTTC | CVTGTGGVETQYF | TRBJ2-5 | TRBD1 | NA | TRBV20-1
TGCGCCAGCAGCCAGCCGCTAGCGACCTACAATGAGCAGTTCTTC | CASSQPLATYNEQFF | TRBJ2-1 | NA | once | TRBV4-3
TGTGCCAGCACCTCCTCGGGACTAGCGGCGGAGACCCAGTACTTC | CASTSSGLAAETQYF | TRBJ2-5 | TRBD2 | once | TRBV6-2/TRBV6-3
TGTGCCAGCAAATTAGCGGAAGCTGAGCAGTTCTTC | CASKLAEAEQFF | TRBJ2-1 | NA | NA | TRBV12-3/TRBV12-4
TGCGCCAGCAGCTCCGTCCTGGGCGGGGAGCTGTTTTTT | CASSSVLGGELFF | TRBJ2-2 | NA | NA | TRBV5-1
TGCAGCGTTGGAGGGGCTATTAATCAGCCCCAGCATTTT | CSVGGAINQPQHF | TRBJ1-5 | NA | NA | TRBV29-1
TGCAGTGGGGGAGGGCCGGGGAATGAGCAGTTCTTC | CSGGGPGNEQFF | TRBJ2-1 | TRBD2 | NA | TRBV20-1
TGTGCCATCCAGAGCGAGCAGTACTTC | CAIQSEQYF | TRBJ2-7 | NA | NA | TRBV27
TGCAGTGCTTCCCGGGACGGGGGAGGAGAGCAGTACTTC | CSASRDGGGEQYF | TRBJ2-7 | NA | NA | TRBV20-1